This is a list of T cell receptor beta chains from one sample in a study of response to subunit inactivated influenza vaccine. TCRdb re-analysed the RT-PCR reads in MiXCR, keeping a single row per CDR3 protein. This table holds 200,000 to 300,000 distinct CDR3 sequences, 12% found once. The sequencing used non-naive T cells sorted from PBMCs, collected around 14 days before vaccination. These receptors originate from a man between 45 and 60 years old who received an inactivated influenza vaccine. Both conserved end residues are part of each CDR3. The D gene is left open where the match is weak. Rows give clone size only sometimes, using once, few, many, or a class for an expanded clone.

J gene | D gene | clone size | CDR3 length | V gene | CDR3 protein | CDR3 DNA
TRBJ2-7 | TRBD1 | many | 12 | TRBV12-3/TRBV12-4 | CASRSTGYEQYF | TGTGCCAGCAGATCGACAGGGTACGAGCAGTACTTC
TRBJ1-1 | - | few | 13 | TRBV6-1 | CASSDLKNTEAFF | TGTGCCAGCAGTGACCTAAAGAACACTGAAGCTTTCTTT
TRBJ2-1 | TRBD2 | many | 15 | TRBV7-3 | CASSLSGTSGNEQFF | TGTGCCAGCAGCTTATCCGGGACTAGCGGGAATGAGCAGTTCTTC
TRBJ2-1 | TRBD2 | many | 16 | TRBV29-1 | CSVGGGGGASYNEQFF | TGCAGCGTTGGAGGGGGCGGGGGGGCGTCCTACAATGAGCAGTTCTTC
TRBJ2-2 | - | many | 13 | TRBV10-1 | CASSPINTGELFF | TGCGCCAGCAGTCCCATCAACACCGGGGAGCTGTTTTTT
TRBJ2-7 | - | - | 14 | TRBV4-1 | CASSQVVGLREQYF | TGCGCCAGCAGCCAAGTGGTCGGGTTGCGGGAGCAGTACTTC
TRBJ2-1 | - | few | 14 | TRBV12-3/TRBV12-4 | CASSPRETYNEQFF | TGTGCCAGCAGTCCCAGGGAGACCTACAATGAGCAGTTCTTC
TRBJ1-1 | - | - | 16 | TRBV6-5 | CASSYSGILMNTEAFF | TGTGCCAGCAGTTACTCGGGCATACTAATGAACACTGAAGCTTTCTTT
TRBJ1-5 | TRBD1 | few | 17 | TRBV27 | CASRPKGTGHFNQPQHF | TGTGCCAGCAGGCCTAAAGGGACAGGGCACTTCAATCAGCCCCAGCATTTT
TRBJ2-7 | - | - | 15 | TRBV5-5 | CASSLDGGTSFEQYF | TGTGCCAGCAGCTTGGACGGGGGAACGTCCTTCGAGCAGTACTTC
TRBJ2-7 | TRBD1 | - | 14 | TRBV13 | CASSAGQGLGKQYF | TGTGCCAGCAGCGCGGGACAGGGGCTGGGTAAGCAGTACTTC
TRBJ1-1 | TRBD1 | - | 13 | TRBV7-2 | CASSSLQGSEAFF | TGTGCCAGCAGCTCCTTACAGGGGAGTGAAGCTTTCTTT
TRBJ1-6 | TRBD1 | many | 17 | TRBV5-1 | CASSFVITGTENSPLHF | TGCGCCAGCAGCTTCGTGATTACCGGGACAGAAAATTCACCCCTCCACTTT
TRBJ1-1 | - | few | 15 | TRBV6-1 | CASSEEEGAGTEAFF | TGTGCCAGCAGTGAAGAGGAGGGCGCAGGCACTGAAGCTTTCTTT
TRBJ2-2 | - | - | 12 | TRBV20-1 | CSARKGSGELFF | TGCAGTGCTAGGAAGGGGTCCGGGGAGCTGTTTTTT
TRBJ2-5 | - | - | 14 | TRBV12-3/TRBV12-4 | CASTPGGGGETQYF | TGTGCCAGCACCCCGGGAGGGGGCGGCGAGACCCAGTACTTC
TRBJ2-5 | - | few | 15 | TRBV4-1 | CASSQDTWSKETQYF | TGCGCCAGCAGCCAAGATACATGGTCTAAGGAGACCCAGTACTTC
TRBJ2-5 | - | few | 14 | TRBV7-8 | CASSLQGHKETQYF | TGTGCCAGCAGCTTACAGGGGCACAAAGAGACCCAGTACTTC
TRBJ1-2 | - | many | 13 | TRBV12-3/TRBV12-4 | CASRDPPEGGYTF | TGTGCCTCTCGGGACCCTCCCGAGGGTGGCTACACCTTC
TRBJ2-5 | - | many | 12 | TRBV2 | CASSPGLETQYF | TGTGCCAGCAGCCCGGGACTAGAGACCCAGTACTTC
TRBJ2-1 | - | few | 21 | TRBV6-2/TRBV6-3 | CASSYSRGRGDRLSSYNEQFF | TGTGCCAGCAGTTACTCGAGGGGCCGCGGCGACAGACTTAGCTCCTACAATGAGCAGTTCTTC
TRBJ1-4 | - | few | 15 | TRBV6-5 | CASSYSSGTNEKLFF | TGTGCCAGCAGTTACTCGTCAGGGACTAATGAAAAACTGTTTTTT
TRBJ1-1 | - | - | 15 | TRBV5-1 | CASSSWDVGDTEAFF | TGCGCCAGCAGCTCGTGGGACGTGGGGGACACTGAAGCTTTCTTT
TRBJ2-3 | - | few | 12 | TRBV5-1 | CASRSGTHTQYF | TGCGCCAGCAGGTCAGGGACCCATACGCAGTATTTT
TRBJ1-1 | - | - | 14 | TRBV20-1 | CSARESSGRTEAFF | TGCAGTGCTAGAGAATCTTCAGGGAGAACTGAAGCTTTCTTT
TRBJ2-1 | TRBD1 | few | 16 | TRBV19 | CASSNDRDRGLGEQFF | TGTGCCAGTAGTAACGACCGGGACAGGGGGCTTGGAGAGCAGTTCTTC
TRBJ2-1 | - | few | 14 | TRBV30 | CAGGTHSSYNEQFF | TGTGCCGGAGGGACTCACAGCTCCTACAATGAGCAGTTCTTC
TRBJ2-3 | TRBD1 | few | 15 | TRBV12-3/TRBV12-4 | CASRRDSTSGDTQYF | TGTGCCAGCAGAAGGGACAGCACGAGTGGAGATACGCAGTATTTT
TRBJ2-2 | TRBD1 | few | 14 | TRBV29-1 | CSVGQGGYTGELFF | TGCAGCGTTGGACAGGGGGGCTACACCGGGGAGCTGTTTTTT
TRBJ2-7 | - | many | 15 | TRBV4-2 | CASSQWTVPGNEQYF | TGTGCCAGCAGCCAATGGACAGTCCCAGGCAACGAGCAGTACTTC
TRBJ1-3 | - | - | 16 | TRBV5-5 | CASRLGGGRSGNTIYF | TGTGCCAGCAGACTCGGCGGGGGGCGGTCTGGAAACACCATATATTTT
TRBJ2-1 | TRBD1 | - | 14 | TRBV9 | CASSGTGGWNEQFF | TGTGCCAGCTCCGGGACAGGGGGCTGGAATGAGCAGTTCTTC
TRBJ1-2 | - | few | 15 | TRBV20-1 | CSAKGSGRGNYGYTF | TGCAGTGCTAAGGGTTCTGGGCGGGGAAACTATGGCTACACCTTC
TRBJ1-2 | - | few | 15 | TRBV20-1 | CSARDEDPANYGYTF | TGCAGTGCTAGAGATGAGGACCCAGCTAACTATGGCTACACCTTC
TRBJ2-1 | - | few | 15 | TRBV7-2 | CASSLEDLRSNEQFF | TGTGCCAGCAGCTTAGAAGATTTGCGGTCCAATGAGCAGTTCTTC
TRBJ1-4 | TRBD1 | few | 15 | TRBV10-3 | CAISVTGGSEEKLFF | TGTGCCATCAGTGTCACAGGGGGGAGCGAAGAAAAACTGTTTTTT
TRBJ2-3 | TRBD1 | - | 15 | TRBV7-9 | CASSKQGFSTDTQYF | TGTGCCAGCAGCAAACAGGGGTTTAGCACAGATACGCAGTATTTT
TRBJ2-2 | - | - | 16 | TRBV5-1 | CASSAGQFANTGELFF | TGCGCCAGCAGCGCGGGACAGTTCGCGAACACCGGGGAGCTGTTTTTT
TRBJ2-7 | TRBD1 | - | 15 | TRBV5-1 | CASSFGQGGLGEQYF | TGCGCCAGCAGCTTTGGACAGGGGGGCTTGGGGGAGCAGTACTTC
TRBJ2-3 | - | - | 11 | TRBV7-9 | CASSQETTGVF | TGTGCCAGCAGCCAGGAGACCACGGGAGTTTTT
TRBJ1-4 | - | - | 13 | TRBV20-1 | CSARFAGNEKLFF | TGCAGTGCTAGATTTGCCGGTAATGAAAAACTGTTTTTT
TRBJ2-4 | - | few | 17 | TRBV19 | CASSIKGFSKAKNIQYF | TGTGCCAGTAGTATTAAGGGATTTTCGAAAGCCAAAAACATTCAGTACTTC
TRBJ2-5 | TRBD1 | few | 14 | TRBV7-9 | CASSPRGRQETQYF | TGTGCCAGCAGCCCCAGGGGGCGGCAAGAGACCCAGTACTTC
TRBJ2-5 | - | few | 12 | TRBV2 | CASSDQKETQYF | TGTGCCAGCAGTGATCAGAAGGAGACCCAGTACTTC
TRBJ2-7 | - | many | 12 | TRBV5-4 | CASSPSRGEQYF | TGTGCCAGCAGCCCCTCCCGGGGGGAGCAGTACTTC
TRBJ2-1 | TRBD1 | few | 15 | TRBV15 | CATSRIGQAYNEQFF | TGTGCCACCAGCAGGATCGGACAGGCCTACAATGAGCAGTTCTTC
TRBJ1-2 | TRBD1 | - | 13 | TRBV29-1 | CSVDDRGSYGYTF | TGCAGCGTTGATGACAGGGGGAGCTATGGCTACACCTTC
TRBJ2-3 | TRBD2 | few | 17 | TRBV30 | CAWSVPPLARLTNTQYF | TGTGCCTGGAGTGTCCCCCCACTAGCGCGTCTGACAAATACGCAGTATTTT
TRBJ2-5 | - | few | 16 | TRBV28 | CASSFSGQGLQETQYF | TGTGCCAGCAGTTTTTCGGGACAAGGCCTTCAAGAGACCCAGTACTTC
TRBJ2-3 | - | - | 14 | TRBV7-2 | CASSPVGLSRTQYF | TGTGCCAGCAGCCCGGTGGGCCTATCTCGCACGCAGTATTTT
TRBJ1-2 | - | many | 14 | TRBV4-1 | CASRGGPSSYGYTF | TGCGCCAGCAGGGGGGGGCCGTCATCCTATGGCTACACCTTC
TRBJ2-5 | - | few | 14 | TRBV18 | CASSPPTLKETQYF | TGTGCCAGCTCACCACCGACCTTGAAAGAGACCCAGTACTTC
TRBJ2-1 | TRBD1 | few | 14 | TRBV4-3 | CASSRTGSFNEQFF | TGCGCCAGCAGTCGGACAGGGTCGTTCAATGAGCAGTTCTTC
TRBJ1-5 | - | - | 12 | TRBV20-1 | CSAYGLNQPQHF | TGCAGTGCTTACGGGCTCAATCAGCCCCAGCATTTT
TRBJ2-3 | TRBD2 | few | 16 | TRBV3-1 | CASSPTSGGFTDTQYF | TGTGCCAGCAGCCCGACTAGCGGGGGCTTCACAGATACGCAGTATTTT
TRBJ2-7 | - | few | 10 | TRBV20-1 | CSAKDWEQYF | TGCAGTGCCAAAGACTGGGAGCAGTACTTC
TRBJ1-1 | - | few | 13 | TRBV7-2 | CASSSGPNTEAFF | TGTGCCAGCAGCTCGGGACCGAACACTGAAGCTTTCTTT
TRBJ1-2 | TRBD1 | few | 14 | TRBV12-3/TRBV12-4 | CASSMTGVNYGYTF | TGTGCCAGCAGTATGACAGGGGTCAACTATGGCTACACCTTC
TRBJ2-6 | TRBD2 | - | 19 | TRBV20-1 | CSARDRGLAGPSGANVLTF | TGCAGTGCTAGAGACCGGGGACTAGCGGGACCCTCTGGGGCCAACGTCCTGACTTTC
TRBJ2-7 | TRBD1 | few | 15 | TRBV4-3 | CASSQVWDSSYEQYF | TGCGCCAGCAGCCAAGTTTGGGACAGCTCCTACGAGCAGTACTTC